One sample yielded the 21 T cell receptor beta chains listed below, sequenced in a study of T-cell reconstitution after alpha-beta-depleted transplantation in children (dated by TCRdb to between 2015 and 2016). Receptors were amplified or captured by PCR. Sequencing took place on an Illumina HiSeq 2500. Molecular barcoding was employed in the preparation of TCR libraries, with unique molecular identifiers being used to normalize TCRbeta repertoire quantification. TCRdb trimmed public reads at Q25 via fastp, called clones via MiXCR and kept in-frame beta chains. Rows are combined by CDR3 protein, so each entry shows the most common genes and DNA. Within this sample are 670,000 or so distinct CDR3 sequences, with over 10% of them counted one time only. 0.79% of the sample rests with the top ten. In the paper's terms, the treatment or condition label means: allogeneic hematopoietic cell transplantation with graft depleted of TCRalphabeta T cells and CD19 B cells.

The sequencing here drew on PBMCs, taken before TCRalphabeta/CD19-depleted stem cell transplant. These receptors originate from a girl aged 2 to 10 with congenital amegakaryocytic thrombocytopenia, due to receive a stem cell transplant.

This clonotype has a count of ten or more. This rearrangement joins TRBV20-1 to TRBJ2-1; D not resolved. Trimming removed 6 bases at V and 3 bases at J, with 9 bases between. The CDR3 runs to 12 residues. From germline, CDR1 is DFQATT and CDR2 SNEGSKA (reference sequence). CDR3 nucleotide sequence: TGCAGTGCCCTGAACCTCTACAATGAGCAGTTCTTC. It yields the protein CSALNLYNEQFF.

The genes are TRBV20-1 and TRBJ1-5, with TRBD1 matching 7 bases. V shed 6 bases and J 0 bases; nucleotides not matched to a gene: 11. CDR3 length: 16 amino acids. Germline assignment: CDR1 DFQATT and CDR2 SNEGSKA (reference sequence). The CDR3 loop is CSALPMTGHSNQPQHF. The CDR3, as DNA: TGCAGTGCCCTGCCCATGACAGGGCATAGCAATCAGCCCCAGCATTTT.

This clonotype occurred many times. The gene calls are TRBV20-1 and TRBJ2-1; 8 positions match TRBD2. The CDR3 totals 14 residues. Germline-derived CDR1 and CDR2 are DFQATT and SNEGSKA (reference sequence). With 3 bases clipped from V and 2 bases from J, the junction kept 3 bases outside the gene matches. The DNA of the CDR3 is TGCAGTGCTAGCGACGGGAGGGCCTACAATGAGCAGTTCTTC. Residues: CSASDGRAYNEQFF.

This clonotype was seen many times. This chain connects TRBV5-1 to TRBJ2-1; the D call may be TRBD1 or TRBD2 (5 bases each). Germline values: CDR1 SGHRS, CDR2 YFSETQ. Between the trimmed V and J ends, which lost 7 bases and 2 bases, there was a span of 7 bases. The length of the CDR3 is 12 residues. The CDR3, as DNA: TGCGCCAGCGGGGGTCCCTACAATGAGCAGTTCTTC. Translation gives CASGGPYNEQFF.

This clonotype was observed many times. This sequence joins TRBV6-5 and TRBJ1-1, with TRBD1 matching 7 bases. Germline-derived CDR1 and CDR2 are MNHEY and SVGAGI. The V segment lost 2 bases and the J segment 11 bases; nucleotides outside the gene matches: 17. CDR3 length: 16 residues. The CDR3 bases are TGTGCCAGCAGTTACGAACGCCGGACAGGATTAGCGTCGGCTTTCTTT. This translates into CASSYERRTGLASAFF.

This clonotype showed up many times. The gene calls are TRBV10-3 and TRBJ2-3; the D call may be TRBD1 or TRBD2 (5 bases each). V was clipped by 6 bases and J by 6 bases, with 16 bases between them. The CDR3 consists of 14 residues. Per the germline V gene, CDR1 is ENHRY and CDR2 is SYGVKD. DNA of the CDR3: TGTGCCATCAGGGCCGGGTCGGGGACGGATACGCAGTATTTT. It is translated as CAIRAGSGTDTQYF.

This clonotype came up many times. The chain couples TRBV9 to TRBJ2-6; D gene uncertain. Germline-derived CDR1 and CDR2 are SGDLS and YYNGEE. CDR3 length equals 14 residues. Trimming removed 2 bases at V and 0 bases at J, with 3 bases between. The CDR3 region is CASSVLSGANVLTF. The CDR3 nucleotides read TGTGCCAGCAGCGTTCTCTCTGGGGCCAACGTCCTGACTTTC.

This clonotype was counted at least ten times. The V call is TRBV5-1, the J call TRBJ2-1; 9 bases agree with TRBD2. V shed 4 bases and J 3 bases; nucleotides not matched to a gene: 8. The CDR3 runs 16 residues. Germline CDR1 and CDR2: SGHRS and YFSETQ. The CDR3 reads CASSTRLAEYYNEQFF. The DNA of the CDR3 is TGCGCCAGCAGCACCAGACTAGCGGAGTACTACAATGAGCAGTTCTTC.

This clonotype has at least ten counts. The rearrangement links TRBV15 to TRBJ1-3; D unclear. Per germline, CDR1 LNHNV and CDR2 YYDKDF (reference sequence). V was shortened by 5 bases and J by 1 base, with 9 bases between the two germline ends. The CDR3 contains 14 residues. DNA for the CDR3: TGTGCCACCAGCTATTGGAATTCTGGAAACACCATATATTTT. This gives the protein CATSYWNSGNTIYF.

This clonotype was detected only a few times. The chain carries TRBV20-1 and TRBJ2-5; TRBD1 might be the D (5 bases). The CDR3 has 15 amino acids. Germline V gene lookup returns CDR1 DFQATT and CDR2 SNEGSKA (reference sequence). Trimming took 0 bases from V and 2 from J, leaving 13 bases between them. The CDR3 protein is CSARDPGQGQETQYF. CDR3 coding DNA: TGCAGTGCTAGAGATCCCGGCCAGGGACAAGAGACCCAGTACTTC.

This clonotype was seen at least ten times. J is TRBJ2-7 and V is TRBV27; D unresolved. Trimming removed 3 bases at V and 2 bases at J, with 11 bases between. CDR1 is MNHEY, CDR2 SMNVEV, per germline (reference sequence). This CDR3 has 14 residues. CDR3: CASSLDLGTYEQYF. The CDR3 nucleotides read TGTGCCAGCAGTTTGGATCTCGGTACCTACGAGCAGTACTTC.

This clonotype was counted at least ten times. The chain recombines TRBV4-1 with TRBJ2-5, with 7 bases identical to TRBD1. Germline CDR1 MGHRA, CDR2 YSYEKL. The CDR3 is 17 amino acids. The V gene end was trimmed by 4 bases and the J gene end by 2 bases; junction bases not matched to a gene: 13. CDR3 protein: CASSRTNSRQGQETQYF. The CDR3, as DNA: TGCGCCAGCAGCCGCACAAATAGCAGACAGGGTCAAGAGACCCAGTACTTC.

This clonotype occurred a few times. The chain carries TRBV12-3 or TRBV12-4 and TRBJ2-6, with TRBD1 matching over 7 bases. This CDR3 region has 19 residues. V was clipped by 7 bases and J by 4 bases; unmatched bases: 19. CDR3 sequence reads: CASKDSGRGIVTGANVLTF. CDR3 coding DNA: TGTGCCAGCAAGGACTCGGGCAGGGGGATAGTAACCGGGGCCAACGTCCTGACTTTC.

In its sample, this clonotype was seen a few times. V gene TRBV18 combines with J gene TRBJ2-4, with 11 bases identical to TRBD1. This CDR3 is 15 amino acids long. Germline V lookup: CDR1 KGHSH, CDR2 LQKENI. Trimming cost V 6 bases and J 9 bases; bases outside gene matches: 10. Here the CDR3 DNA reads TGTGCCAGCTCGACCTCCGGGACAGGGGGAACCATTCAGTACTTC. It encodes CASSTSGTGGTIQYF.

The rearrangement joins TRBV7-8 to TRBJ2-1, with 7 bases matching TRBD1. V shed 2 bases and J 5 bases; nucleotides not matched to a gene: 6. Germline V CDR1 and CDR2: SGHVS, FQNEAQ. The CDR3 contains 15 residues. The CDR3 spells CASSLPRDSNNEQFF. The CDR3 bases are TGTGCCAGCAGCTTACCCCGGGACAGTAACAATGAGCAGTTCTTC.

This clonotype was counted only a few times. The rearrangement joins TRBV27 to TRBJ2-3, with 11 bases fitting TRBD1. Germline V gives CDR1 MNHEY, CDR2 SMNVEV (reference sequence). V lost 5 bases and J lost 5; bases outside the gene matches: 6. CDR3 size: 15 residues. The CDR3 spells CASSHRTGGKDTQYF. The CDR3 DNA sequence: TGTGCCAGCAGTCACCGGACAGGGGGCAAAGATACGCAGTATTTT.

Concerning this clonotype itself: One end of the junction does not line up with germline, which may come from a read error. The CDR3 loop reads CASSLGGDNKQFF. CDR3 nucleotide sequence: TGCGCCAGCAGCTTGGGGGGAGACAATAAGCAGTTCTTC. The chain employs TRBV5-1 and TRBJ2-1; a possible D gene is TRBD2 (5 bases). CDR3 length: 13 amino acids. The germline V gene encodes CDR1 SGHRS and CDR2 YFSETQ.

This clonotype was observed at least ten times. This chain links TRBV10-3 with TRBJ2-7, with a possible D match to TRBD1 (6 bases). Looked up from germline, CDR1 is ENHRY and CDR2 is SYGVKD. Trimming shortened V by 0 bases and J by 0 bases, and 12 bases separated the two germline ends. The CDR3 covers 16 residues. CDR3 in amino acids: CAISESTRDNSYEQYF. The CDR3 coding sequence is TGTGCCATCAGTGAGTCGACTCGGGACAACTCCTACGAGCAGTACTTC.

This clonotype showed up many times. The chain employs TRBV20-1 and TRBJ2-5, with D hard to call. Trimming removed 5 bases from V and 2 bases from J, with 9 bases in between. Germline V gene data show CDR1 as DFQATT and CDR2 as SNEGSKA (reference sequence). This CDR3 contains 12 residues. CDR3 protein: CSAPELQETQYF. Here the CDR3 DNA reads TGCAGTGCTCCGGAACTACAAGAGACCCAGTACTTC.

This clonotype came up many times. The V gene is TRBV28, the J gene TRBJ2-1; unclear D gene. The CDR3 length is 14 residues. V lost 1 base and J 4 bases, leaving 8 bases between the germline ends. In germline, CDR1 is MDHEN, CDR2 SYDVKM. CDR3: CASSLFIRYNEQFF. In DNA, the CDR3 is TGTGCCAGCAGTTTATTTATACGGTACAATGAGCAGTTCTTC.

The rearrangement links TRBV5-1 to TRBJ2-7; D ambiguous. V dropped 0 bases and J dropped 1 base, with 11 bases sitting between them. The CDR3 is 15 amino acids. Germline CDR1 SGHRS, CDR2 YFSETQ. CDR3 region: CASSLETIGSYEQYF. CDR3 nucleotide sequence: TGCGCCAGCAGCTTGGAGACAATAGGGTCCTACGAGCAGTACTTC. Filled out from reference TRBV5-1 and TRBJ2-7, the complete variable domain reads KAGVTQTPRYLIKTRGQQVTLSCSPISGHRSVSWYQQTPGQGLQFLFEYFSETQRNKGNFPGRFSGRQFSNSRSEMNVSTLELGDSALYLCASSLETIGSYEQYFGPGTRLTVT.